One sample yielded the 24 T cell receptor beta chains listed below, sequenced in a study of neoadjuvant anti-PD-1 for oral cavity cancer. TCRdb's copy holds only in-frame clones and misses some; the assay was immunoSEQ multiplex PCR. In the table there are 14,000 or so clones, around 70% of which are singletons. Time point here: after neoadjuvant nivolumab, at surgical resection. The sample was PBMCs, taken after nivolumab (anti-PD-1) treatment. The receptors originated from a person aged 35-79 years with oral cavity squamous cell carcinoma.

J is TRBJ2-3 and V is TRBV5-1, with D perhaps matching TRBD1 or TRBD2 (5 bases each). Trimming cost V 4 bases and J 0 bases, with 9 bases left between them. This CDR3 spans 14 amino acids. Germline assignment: CDR1 SGHRS and CDR2 YFSETQ. The CDR3 spells CASSQGPSTDTQYF. DNA of the CDR3: TGCGCCAGCAGCCAGGGACCGAGCACAGATACGCAGTATTTT. Full variable domain (missing parts from reference TRBV5-1 and TRBJ2-3): KAGVTQTPRYLIKTRGQQVTLSCSPISGHRSVSWYQQTPGQGLQFLFEYFSETQRNKGNFPGRFSGRQFSNSRSEMNVSTLELGDSALYLCASSQGPSTDTQYFGPGTRLTVL.

CDR3 nucleotide sequence: TGTGCCAGCGGGACAGAAAATCAGCCCCAGCATTTT. It codes for CASGTENQPQHF. V usage is TRBV6-6 and J usage is TRBJ1-5; 7 bases line up with TRBD1. Germline V gene data show CDR1 as MNHNY and CDR2 as SVGAGI (reference sequence). CDR3 length: 12 residues. J lost 4 bases, V lost 8 bases, and 2 bases had no gene match.

There are a few counts of this clone. The CDR3 here is CASSPPGGPRGNEQFF. In DNA, the CDR3 is TGTGCCAGCAGCCCACCAGGGGGCCCCCGGGGGAATGAGCAGTTCTTC. The chain links TRBV11-2 to TRBJ2-1, with TRBD1 identical over 8 bases. The ends lost 5 bases at V and 7 bases at J; junction bases unmatched: 13. CDR3 length equals 16 residues. The germline CDR1 and CDR2 sequences are SGHAT and FQNNGV.

The genes are TRBV6-7 and TRBJ2-3; TRBD2 matches at 11 bases. TRBV6-7 is recorded as an ORF, its role being uncertain. The V segment lost 2 bases and the J segment 1 base; nucleotides outside the gene matches: 8. This CDR3 is built from 18 residues. CDR3 amino acids: CASSYPTRLAGCTDTQYF. CDR3 sequence (DNA): TGTGCCAGCAGTTACCCTACCCGACTAGCGGGGTGCACAGATACGCAGTATTTT.

This clone was seen a few times. The chain joins TRBV19 to TRBJ2-6, with a tentative D call TRBD2 (5 bases). Trimming shortened V by 9 bases and J by 1 base, and 19 bases separated the two germline ends. This CDR3 has 17 residues. From germline, CDR1 is LNHDA and CDR2 SQIVND (reference sequence). CDR3 loop: CASGRLAVSSGANVLTF. The CDR3 DNA sequence: TGTGCCAGCGGCAGGCTAGCTGTTTCATCTGGGGCCAACGTCCTGACTTTC.

V and J are TRBV4-1 and TRBJ2-7; D is possibly TRBD1 (7 bases). Germline values: CDR1 MGHRA, CDR2 YSYEKL. V was pared by 8 bases and J by 5 bases, with 19 bases between. The CDR3 extends over 14 amino acids. The CDR3 reads CASAAGGGYDEQYF. CDR3 DNA: TGCGCCAGCGCCGCAGGAGGGGGCTATGACGAGCAGTACTTC.

The rearrangement uses TRBV10-3 and TRBJ2-6; D gene uncertain. The V end was cut by 6 bases, the J end by 0 bases, with 9 bases between. Germline CDR1 is ENHRY and CDR2 is SYGVKD. The CDR3 totals 15 residues. This CDR3 is CAISSQVSGANVLTF. The CDR3 region has the DNA TGTGCCATCAGCTCCCAGGTCTCTGGGGCCAACGTCCTGACTTTC.

The V call is TRBV4-2, the J call TRBJ1-1; D possibly corresponds to TRBD1 (6 bases). Looked up from germline, CDR1 is LGHNA and CDR2 is YNFKEQ. Trimming left V 7 bases short and J 1 base short, with 19 bases between. The CDR3 has 16 residues. CDR3 residues: CASTFTTGIQNTEAFF. CDR3 DNA: TGTGCCAGCACGTTTACTACAGGGATCCAGAACACTGAAGCTTTCTTT.

This clone turned up a few times. This sequence joins TRBV30 and TRBJ2-1, with TRBD2 matching 7 bases. The CDR3 spans 15 residues. Germline CDR1 and CDR2: GTSNPN and SVGIG (reference sequence). V lost 1 base and J lost 4; bases outside the gene matches: 7. CDR3 loop: CAWSAGTTPYNEQFF. The CDR3 bases are TGTGCCTGGAGTGCCGGGACTACCCCATACAATGAGCAGTTCTTC.

A few counts support this clone. The CDR3 reads CASSSPGTNYGYTF. CDR3 coding DNA: TGTGCCAGCAGTTCCCCCGGAACCAACTATGGCTACACCTTC. The gene calls are TRBV27 and TRBJ1-2; D uncertain. Germline CDR1 MNHEY, CDR2 SMNVEV (reference sequence). Trimming shortened V by 4 bases and J by 2 bases, and 11 bases separated the two germline ends. CDR3 length: 14 amino acids.

The chain recombines TRBV28 with TRBJ1-5, with D unclear. Germline V gives CDR1 MDHEN, CDR2 SYDVKM. Trimming removed 1 base from V and 0 bases from J, with 4 bases in between. The CDR3 contains 14 residues. CDR3 region: CASSLSLSNQPQHF. CDR3 nucleotide sequence: TGTGCCAGCAGTTTATCTCTTAGCAATCAGCCCCAGCATTTT.

The chain employs TRBV9 and TRBJ2-7; possibly TRBD1 for D (5 bases). The CDR3 covers 16 residues. V was shortened by 0 bases and J by 0 bases, with 13 bases between the two germline ends. Germline values: CDR1 SGDLS, CDR2 YYNGEE. CDR3 sequence: CASSVGPRASSYEQYF. Written as DNA, the CDR3 is TGTGCCAGCAGCGTAGGCCCCAGGGCGAGCTCCTACGAGCAGTACTTC.

This clone showed up just a few times. J is TRBJ2-7 and V is TRBV14; the match to TRBD1 covers 8 bases. CDR1 and CDR2 (germline): SGHDN, FVKESK. CDR3 length: 16 amino acids. Unmatched junction bases numbered 9, after V lost 4 bases and J lost 1 base. Here the CDR3 DNA reads TGTGCCAGCAGCCCTTTCCTGGGACAGGAATCCTACGAGCAGTACTTC. This gives the protein CASSPFLGQESYEQYF.

The chain carries TRBV28 and TRBJ2-3; TRBD1 is a possible D gene (5 bases). Trimming pared 4 bases from V and 4 bases from J, leaving 9 bases between. Looked up from germline, CDR1 is MDHEN and CDR2 is SYDVKM. CDR3 length: 13 residues. DNA for the CDR3: TGTGCCAGCAGTTCCAGGGTCTCAGATACGCAGTATTTT. Its protein product is CASSSRVSDTQYF.

This chain connects TRBV6-1 to TRBJ1-5; D might be TRBD1 (5 bases). The CDR3 is 13 amino acids. The germline V gene encodes CDR1 MNHNS and CDR2 SASEGT. V was clipped by 8 bases and J by 4 bases, with 12 bases between them. CDR3 region: CASVRDPNQPQHF. CDR3 coding DNA: TGTGCCAGCGTCCGGGACCCGAATCAGCCCCAGCATTTT.

The V and J genes are TRBV2 and TRBJ2-7; 7 bases fit TRBD1. This CDR3 has 14 residues. Germline V gene lookup returns CDR1 SNHLY and CDR2 FYNNEI. Losses at the gene ends were 7 bases for V and 4 bases for J; bases not matched to a gene: 10. CDR3 protein: CASKRTGPLYEQYF. CDR3 coding DNA: TGTGCCAGCAAGAGGACAGGACCTCTTTACGAGCAGTACTTC.

The chain combines TRBV19 with TRBJ1-5; no definite D call. V lost 5 bases to trimming and J lost 4 bases, with 15 bases between them. The CDR3 length is 15 residues. From germline, CDR1 is LNHDA and CDR2 SQIVND (reference sequence). The CDR3 protein is CASSAIDGLNQPQHF. The CDR3 region has the DNA TGTGCCAGTAGTGCCATCGACGGTTTAAATCAGCCCCAGCATTTT. The variable domain in full, with the rest retrieved from reference TRBV19 and TRBJ1-5, is DGGITQSPKYLFRKEGQNVTLSCEQNLNHDAMYWYRQDPGQGLRLIYYSQIVNDFQKGDIAEGYSVSREKKESFPLTVTSAQKNPTAFYLCASSAIDGLNQPQHFGDGTRLSIL.

The chain has TRBV9 and TRBJ2-5, with D perhaps matching TRBD1 or TRBD2 (5 bases each). The V gene's germline CDR1 is SGDLS and CDR2 YYNGEE. Trimming took 3 bases from V and 5 from J, leaving 17 bases between them. This CDR3 spans 15 amino acids. DNA of the CDR3: TGTGCCAGCAGCGCCGGGACGGGGTCCCTGGAGACCCAGTACTTC. It encodes CASSAGTGSLETQYF.

The V and J genes are TRBV15 and TRBJ2-3, with D unclear. This CDR3 is built from 13 residues. In germline, CDR1 is LNHNV, CDR2 YYDKDF (reference sequence). Trimming removed 0 bases from V and 4 bases from J, with 5 bases in between. Here the CDR3 DNA reads TGTGCCACCAGCAGAGATCCCGCAGATACGCAGTATTTT. It encodes CATSRDPADTQYF.

The chain joins TRBV29-1 to TRBJ2-5, with D uncertain. This CDR3 has 10 amino acids. Per germline, CDR1 SQVTM and CDR2 ANQGSEA. Trimming removed 7 bases from V and 4 bases from J, with 7 bases in between. The CDR3 reads CSAAVETQYF. As DNA, the CDR3 is TGCAGCGCCGCGGTAGAGACCCAGTACTTC.

This CDR3 is CASSSGTGIDTQYF. CDR3 sequence (DNA): TGTGCCAGCAGTTCGGGGACAGGGATAGATACGCAGTATTTT. J is TRBJ2-3 and V is TRBV6-5, with 9 bases fitting TRBD1. V lost 4 bases and J lost 5; bases outside the gene matches: 4. CDR3 size: 14 residues. The germline gives CDR1 MNHEY, CDR2 SVGAGI.

This clone has only a few counts. The chain couples TRBV19 to TRBJ2-1, with 10 bases identical to TRBD1. Germline CDR1 and CDR2: LNHDA and SQIVND (reference sequence). Trimming at V came to 5 bases and at J to 9 bases, leaving 13 bases not matched to a gene. The CDR3 loop spans 16 amino acids. The CDR3 coding sequence is TGTGCCAGTAGTTTTACCGGGACAGGGGTCGGTGGTGAGCAGTTCTTC. It encodes CASSFTGTGVGGEQFF.

V is TRBV29-1 and J is TRBJ1-4; 8 positions match TRBD1. In germline, CDR1 is SQVTM, CDR2 ANQGSEA. The V segment lost 4 bases and the J segment 11 bases; nucleotides outside the gene matches: 6. The CDR3 loop spans 12 amino acids. CDR3 sequence (DNA): TGCAGCGTTGCGCCCGACAGGGGTAAACTGTTTTTT. Its translation: CSVAPDRGKLFF.

This chain links TRBV5-4 with TRBJ2-3; weak D call: TRBD1 (5 bases). Trimming removed 1 base at V and 0 bases at J, with 9 bases between. Germline V gives CDR1 SGHNT, CDR2 YYREEE (reference sequence). This CDR3 has 15 amino acids. CDR3 region: CASSLYAGSTDTQYF. Here the CDR3 DNA reads TGTGCCAGCAGCTTGTACGCAGGGAGCACAGATACGCAGTATTTT.